This T cell receptor beta chain was identified in a study of naive and memory T cell subsets (dated by TCRdb to 2015 to 2018). Describing the broader study: Sorted naive and memory T cell subsets from peripheral blood were analyzed in the study using a UMI-based, open-source pipeline for TCR alpha and beta sequencing. The functional CMV T cell responses agreed completely with IgG serology results. RNA was DNase-treated and reverse transcribed with TCR constant-region primers, mostly using SuperScript III. Summary of the overall study and its limitations: Once error correction was done, more than 90% of naive TCR sequences showed up just once, which made the naive abundance distributions much steeper than those of the memory subsets. RNA-based TCR counts may be influenced by expression changes linked to T cell activation and differentiation. TCR abundance followed a power law with an exponent that was different for naive and memory subsets but consistent across the three individuals. In both CD4 and CD8 cells, going from naive through CM, EM and EMRA, the Gini index went up while Shannon and inverse Simpson diversity went down. The repertoire findings for the naive and memory subsets could not be validated, as no ground truth was available. A clonotype was defined as a single alpha or beta chain sequence rather than as a paired alpha/beta receptor.

This clonotype was picked up a small number of times. This receptor's antigen is unknown. No much larger clonotype is one base removed from it; base qualities were not supplied. The CDR3 runs 14 residues from the cysteine to the phenylalanine. CDR3 DNA is the only sequence kept; it has 42 bases, read in frame from the first base. CDR1 is given as SGHVS and CDR2 as FNYEAQ, both from the germline V gene. V is pared back by 3 bases and J by 4 bases, with 12 bases lying between the germline termini. The library was obtained by UMI-ligation and nested PCR. To cover both TRBC1 and TRBC2, the beta constant-region primer consisted of an equimolar mix of two oligonucleotides. A single-stranded oligonucleotide containing the SP2 primer and a 12-nucleotide UMI was joined to the 3' end of the cDNA by T4 RNA ligase 1. Four rounds of PCR, combining the SP2 primer with nested alpha and beta constant-region primers, were used to amplify the ligated cDNA. Incubation of the ligation reaction lasted about 19-24 hours at 16 degrees C. PCR2 was typically run as a SYBR Green qPCR and stopped at a predetermined threshold to prevent over-amplification. Apart from the first purification, every purification step used Agencourt AMPure XP magnetic beads. Library amounts were measured by Qubit and library quality was assessed on a TapeStation, where the main peak was expected at around 650 bp. Pooled libraries were sequenced on an Illumina MiSeq with v2 2x251 paired-end kits, typically giving roughly 1-2.3 million reads per sample. Each sample's library went into the pool at about 4 nM, and about 4.5-7% PhiX was added to help with cluster recognition. The study's processing was this. Decombinator assigned V and J genes to Demultiplexor-processed FASTQ reads by tag matching, allowing a single base-pair mismatch. By using UMIs, Collapsinator corrected both sequencing errors and the frequency errors caused by PCR heterogeneity. TCRs were translated and CDR3s were extracted from the conserved cysteine to the FGXG phenylalanine by CDR3Translator, with non-productive sequences being flagged. Repertoires were subsampled to equal numbers of UMI-defined TCRs before Gini, Shannon entropy and inverse Simpson indices were calculated. Power-law fits to clonotype abundance distributions were performed by maximum likelihood within the linear range. On one naive CD8 sample, the pipeline and MIGEC gave similar UMI counts, unique TCR numbers and clonal distributions. The repertoires were searched for approximately 7,000 CMV-associated CDR3 sequences that had been compiled from VDJdb and a published dataset. TCRdb took the public reads, trimmed them with fastp at Q25, ran MiXCR for clone calling and kept in-frame beta chains. Rows are unified per CDR3 protein, each entry keeping the most common DNA and genes. What appears here as the V and J calls and clone size reflects TCRdb's work, not the paper's. This sample comprises around 31,000 distinct CDR3 sequences, roughly 10% of them detected only once. Clones ranked in the top ten supply approximately 15% of the sample.

From the second PCR step onward, the TCR alpha chain libraries and the TCR beta chain libraries were amplified separately. To determine each donor's CMV status, fresh PBMCs were stimulated overnight with CMV viral lysate, and IFNgamma production from CD4+ T cells was then assessed. CD4 T cells were positively selected with Miltenyi beads, followed by positive selection of CD8 T cells from the CD4-negative fraction. After staining for CD3, CD4, CD8, CD45RA, CD27 and a live/dead dye, cells were sorted on a BD Aria II into four subsets based on CD45RA and CD27. Effector memory cells were sorted as CD45RA-CD27-, and EMRA cells as CD45RA+CD27-. Three healthy volunteers provided blood, and the blood of each volunteer was split into CD4 and CD8 T cells and then into four differentiation subsets. Approximately 120 ml of peripheral blood was taken from each donor, and PBMC were separated by density-gradient centrifugation on Ficoll-Paque PLUS. Sorted cells were lysed in RLT buffer, after which RNA was extracted using a Qiagen RNeasy kit and stored at -80 degrees C.

The TCR was taken from a human donor in good health. The specimen was effector memory CD4+ T cells from blood. The cell subset or site label, as the study defines it: effector memory, CD45RA- CD27-. The sequence joins TRBV7-6 to TRBJ2-5; no D segment can be confidently identified. At the DNA level, the sequence is TGTGCCAGCAGCTTCAGTCTCGTAGTAGAGACCCAGTACTTC. It is translated as CASSFSLVVETQYF.